A single sample is the source of the 9 T cell receptor beta chains below, sequenced in a study of T-cell reconstitution after alpha-beta-depleted transplantation in children. Unique molecular identifiers were incorporated when the TCRbeta library was constructed. TCRdb ran MiXCR on the PCR reads and lists one entry per CDR3 protein. The sample gives hundreds of thousands of distinct CDR3 sequences, about an eighth of which show up once; around 6% is in the top ten. Sequencing used PBMCs from the stem cell graft donor, obtained from the stem cell graft. Receptor source: a human donor who donated a stem cell graft to a child with combined immunodeficiency.

This clonotype has at least ten counts. The chain combines TRBV6-2 or TRBV6-3 with TRBJ2-1; 12 positions match TRBD2. CDR3 length: 15 residues. Germline values: CDR1 MNHEY, CDR2 SVGEGT. With V trimmed by 2 bases and J by 8 bases, 4 bases remained unmatched. In nucleotides, the CDR3 is TGTGCCAGCAGTTACCCCGGACTAGCGGGACATGAGCAGTTCTTC. It encodes CASSYPGLAGHEQFF.

This clonotype was found a few times. V and J are TRBV27 and TRBJ2-1; 12 nucleotides line up with TRBD2. Germline values: CDR1 MNHEY, CDR2 SMNVEV (reference sequence). The length of the CDR3 is 15 residues. V lost 2 bases, J lost 7 bases, and 3 bases stayed unmatched. Written as DNA, the CDR3 is TGTGCCAGCAGTTTACCTAGCGGGAGGGCTAATGAGCAGTTCTTC. Translation gives CASSLPSGRANEQFF.

This clonotype was counted many times. The chain is built from TRBV28 and TRBJ2-3, with 14 nucleotides matching TRBD2. The CDR3 extends over 16 amino acids. V was pared by 4 bases and J by 5 bases, with 5 bases of the junction left unmatched. Germline V lookup: CDR1 MDHEN, CDR2 SYDVKM. The CDR3 region is CASSSTSGRAEDTQYF. CDR3 nucleotide sequence: TGTGCCAGCAGTTCGACTAGCGGGAGGGCGGAAGATACGCAGTATTTT.

V and J are TRBV6-1 and TRBJ1-1; D ambiguous. The germline gives CDR1 MNHNS, CDR2 SASEGT. The V end was cut by 2 bases, the J end by 4 bases, with 2 bases between. The CDR3 has 11 residues. CDR3 in DNA: TGTGCCAGCAGTGAATTCACTGAAGCTTTCTTT. It is translated as CASSEFTEAFF.

This clonotype showed up many times. The chain recombines TRBV21-1 with TRBJ2-7; the table's D call of TRBD1 was not tested on the DNA. TRBV21-1 is a pseudogene locus. This CDR3 comprises 15 residues. CDR3 in amino acids: CASTPSWQIVYEQYF. As DNA, the CDR3 is TGTGCCAGCACCCCCAGTTGGCAGATCGTCTACGAGCAGTACTTC.

The chain has TRBV5-1 and TRBJ1-2; D may be TRBD1 (5 bases). The CDR3 extends over 15 amino acids. Trimming pared 3 bases from V and 0 bases from J, leaving 12 bases between. Germline lookup yields CDR1 SGHRS and CDR2 YFSETQ. The CDR3 sequence is CASSYGHPSNYGYTF. DNA for the CDR3: TGCGCCAGCAGCTACGGACACCCATCTAACTATGGCTACACCTTC. Variable domain in full (rest from reference TRBV5-1 and TRBJ1-2): KAGVTQTPRYLIKTRGQQVTLSCSPISGHRSVSWYQQTPGQGLQFLFEYFSETQRNKGNFPGRFSGRQFSNSRSEMNVSTLELGDSALYLCASSYGHPSNYGYTFGSGTRLTVV.

This clonotype was picked up a small number of times. CDR3 amino acids: CASSQAGLDYGYTF. The CDR3 DNA follows: TGTGCCAGCAGCCAAGCAGGGCTGGACTATGGCTACACCTTC. The chain links TRBV4-2 to TRBJ1-2, with D possibly TRBD1 on 5 matching bases. This CDR3 has 14 residues. CDR1 is LGHNA, CDR2 YNFKEQ, per germline. V shed 1 base and J shed 3 bases, with 9 bases lying between them.

V usage is TRBV6-6 and J usage is TRBJ1-5; D possibly corresponds to TRBD1 (5 bases). V dropped 9 bases and J dropped 10 bases, with 19 bases sitting between them. The CDR3 covers 13 residues. Germline values: CDR1 MNHNY, CDR2 SVGAGI (reference sequence). This CDR3 is CASYRDRGVPQHF. In nucleotides, the CDR3 is TGTGCCAGTTACCGGGACCGAGGAGTTCCCCAGCATTTT.

This clonotype has more than one count but fewer than ten. The chain joins TRBV20-1 to TRBJ2-3; 10 nucleotides match TRBD2. The CDR3 runs 15 residues. The germline V gene encodes CDR1 DFQATT and CDR2 SNEGSKA (reference sequence). J lost 4 bases, V lost 5 bases, and 9 bases had no gene match. The DNA for the CDR3 is TGCAGTGCTGAAACCGGGACTAGCGTCTCAGATACGCAGTATTTT. It specifies CSAETGTSVSDTQYF.